This T cell receptor beta chain comes out of a study of T-cell memory formation after mild COVID-19. Study background: For the most part, TCR clusters were specific to one donor. Study-wide results and limits: Pre-infection memory contained some responding clones, which suggested that cross-reactive memory had joined. Clones contracting day 15 to 85 were balanced CD4/CD8; later expanders leaned CD4+.

5'RACE, which relied on constant-segment primers, yielded TCR alpha and TCR beta cDNA libraries carrying sample barcodes and UMIs. Via MiXCR, TCRdb re-called the 5' RACE reads, giving one row per CDR3 protein. Of about 210,000 distinct CDR3 sequences in the sample, roughly a tenth are singletons; the top ten hold 3% to 3.5%. This clonotype came up many times. What it recognizes is unknown. The V and J ends lost 2 bases and 3 bases respectively, with 10 bases between them. The CDR3 runs to 14 residues. The sequenced sample consisted of PBMCs or a T cell subset sorted from them (not recorded which). This chain connects TRBV12-3 or TRBV12-4 to TRBJ2-5, with D possibly TRBD2 on 6 matching bases. The clonotype originates from a young man who had mild COVID-19 (a few samples of this study predate the infection). Cell type and time point are not known. The chain's CDR3 is CASSLRGGEETQYF. The DNA for the CDR3 is TGTGCCAGCAGTTTAAGGGGAGGTGAAGAGACCCAGTACTTC.